Below, 23 T cell receptor beta chains from the same sample are listed, as sequenced in a study of blood T cell repertoires in COVID-19. TCRdb's copy holds only in-frame clones and misses some; the assay was immunoSEQ multiplex PCR. The sample carries 200,000 to 250,000 clones, approximately 90% recorded once. The material sequenced was PBMCs or T cells enriched from blood (not recorded which). All receptors come from a man between 25 and 39 years old who had recovered from COVID-19.

In its sample, this clone was seen a few times. The chain couples TRBV7-2 to TRBJ1-2; D may be TRBD1 (5 bases). Germline values: CDR1 SGHTA, CDR2 FQGNSA. V was cut by 1 base and J by 6 bases, with 9 bases left in between. CDR3 length: 13 amino acids. The CDR3 sequence: CASSLGQRDGYTF. In nucleotides, the CDR3 is TGTGCCAGCAGCTTAGGACAGAGAGATGGCTACACCTTC.

The J gene is TRBJ2-1, the V gene TRBV27, with D unclear. The CDR3 contains 12 residues. V was cut by 3 bases and J by 4 bases, with 4 bases left in between. Germline V gene data show CDR1 as MNHEY and CDR2 as SMNVEV (reference sequence). The CDR3 region has the DNA TGTGCCAGCAGTTTGTCTTACAATGAGCAGTTCTTC. Its protein is CASSLSYNEQFF.

This clone occurred once. V usage is TRBV5-4 and J usage is TRBJ1-1; unclear D gene. The V gene lost 0 bases and the J gene lost 7 bases, with 10 bases spanning the gap. The CDR3 contains 13 residues. Germline V gene sequence: CDR1 SGHNT, CDR2 YYREEE (reference sequence). The CDR3 protein is CASSLAVPHEAFF. In DNA form, the CDR3 reads TGTGCCAGCAGCTTGGCGGTGCCTCATGAAGCTTTCTTT.

The V and J genes are TRBV6-2 or TRBV6-3 and TRBJ1-1; D remains ambiguous. The CDR3 totals 13 residues. Germline CDR1 and CDR2: MNHEY and SVGEGT. The ends were cut back, 0 bases at V and 6 bases at J, with 8 bases in the middle. CDR3 amino acids: CASSYSETSEAFF. The CDR3 DNA reads TGTGCCAGCAGTTACTCGGAGACTTCTGAAGCTTTCTTT.

This chain links TRBV19 with TRBJ1-2; 7 bases agree with TRBD1. V trimming: 6 bases; J trimming: 8 bases; junction bases outside the gene matches: 6. The germline V gene encodes CDR1 LNHDA and CDR2 SQIVND (reference sequence). This CDR3 has 12 amino acids. CDR3: CASRITGAGYTF. Here the CDR3 DNA reads TGTGCCAGTAGGATAACAGGGGCCGGCTACACCTTC.

The chain joins TRBV5-1 to TRBJ2-2; a weak D match, TRBD1 (6 bases). CDR1 is SGHRS, CDR2 YFSETQ, per germline. V was shortened by 1 base and J by 4 bases, with 11 bases between the two germline ends. The CDR3 extends over 15 amino acids. CDR3 residues: CASSLRQARTGELFF. Here the CDR3 DNA reads TGCGCCAGCAGCTTGCGACAGGCGCGCACCGGGGAGCTGTTTTTT.

This sequence joins TRBV30 and TRBJ2-2; TRBD2 agrees at 8 bases. The CDR3 length is 15 residues. Germline V gives CDR1 GTSNPN, CDR2 SVGIG (reference sequence). Trimming removed 2 bases from V and 7 bases from J; junction bases left unmatched: 9. The CDR3 DNA reads as TGTGCCTGGAGTCCCAGCGGGAGTTGGATCGGGGAGCTGTTTTTT. Translated: CAWSPSGSWIGELFF.

The rearrangement uses TRBV5-1 and TRBJ2-3; 9 nucleotides match TRBD2. V shed 2 bases, J shed 2 bases, and the junction held 6 bases outside the gene matches. Germline-derived CDR1 and CDR2 are SGHRS and YFSETQ. The CDR3 runs 16 residues. CDR3 bases: TGCGCCAGCAGCTTTCTAGCGGGGACGTCCACAGATACGCAGTATTTT. This translates into CASSFLAGTSTDTQYF.

The rearrangement uses TRBV13 and TRBJ2-3; D remains unclear. Germline CDR1 PRHDT, CDR2 FYEKMQ (reference sequence). This CDR3 has 13 amino acids. V was trimmed by 0 bases and J by 4 bases, leaving 5 bases between them. The CDR3, as DNA: TGTGCCAGCAGCTTAGGCCGGGCAGATACGCAGTATTTT. Its protein product is CASSLGRADTQYF.

V usage is TRBV4-2 and J usage is TRBJ1-5; D is undetermined. In germline, CDR1 is LGHNA, CDR2 YNFKEQ. The CDR3 extends over 15 amino acids. The V end was cut by 4 bases, the J end by 0 bases, with 10 bases between. The CDR3 sequence: CASSPLADSNQPQHF. CDR3 in DNA: TGTGCCAGCAGCCCCTTGGCGGATAGCAATCAGCCCCAGCATTTT.

This clone has a single count. The chain recombines TRBV7-9 with TRBJ2-7, with D perhaps matching TRBD1 (6 bases). This CDR3 is 14 amino acids long. Trimming left V 7 bases short and J 3 bases short, with 16 bases between. Germline-derived CDR1 and CDR2 are SEHNR and FQNEAQ (reference sequence). The CDR3 DNA reads TGTGCCAGCACAGAAACAGGGACCTTCTACGAGCAGTACTTC. It encodes CASTETGTFYEQYF.

The chain has TRBV5-1 and TRBJ1-4; D not resolved. The CDR3 is 14 amino acids. The germline CDR1 and CDR2 sequences are SGHRS and YFSETQ. Trimming stripped 5 bases from V and 2 bases from J, with 10 bases between. The chain's CDR3 is CASSMRSTNEKLFF. The DNA for the CDR3 is TGCGCCAGCAGTATGAGGAGCACTAATGAAAAACTGTTTTTT. Full variable domain (missing parts from reference TRBV5-1 and TRBJ1-4): KAGVTQTPRYLIKTRGQQVTLSCSPISGHRSVSWYQQTPGQGLQFLFEYFSETQRNKGNFPGRFSGRQFSNSRSEMNVSTLELGDSALYLCASSMRSTNEKLFFGSGTQLSVL.

This rearrangement joins TRBV20-1 to TRBJ2-7; 7 positions match TRBD2. V shed 3 bases and J 0 bases; nucleotides not matched to a gene: 8. Looked up from germline, CDR1 is DFQATT and CDR2 is SNEGSKA (reference sequence). CDR3 length equals 15 residues. The CDR3 coding sequence is TGCAGTGCTAGTGACGGCGGGGGTTTCTCCTACGAGCAGTACTTC. Translation gives CSASDGGGFSYEQYF.

The chain has TRBV11-3 and TRBJ2-3; 9 bases agree with TRBD1. CDR3 length: 16 amino acids. Germline V gene data show CDR1 as SGHNT and CDR2 as YENEEA. The trim removed 4 bases at V and 4 bases at J, leaving 9 bases unmatched. CDR3 DNA sequence: TGTGCCAGCAGCTATGGGGACAGGGTATCAGCAGATACGCAGTATTTT. As protein: CASSYGDRVSADTQYF.

The V gene is TRBV10-2, the J gene TRBJ2-6, with a weak D call TRBD1 (5 bases). Germline V gives CDR1 WSHSY, CDR2 SAAADI. The CDR3 contains 15 residues. V was trimmed by 6 bases and J by 4 bases, leaving 13 bases between them. The CDR3 bases are TGCGCCAGCAGATTATCAGGGATAGGGGCCAACGTCCTGACTTTC. Amino acids: CASRLSGIGANVLTF.

The V and J genes are TRBV14 and TRBJ1-2; D gene ambiguous. Trimming took off 0 bases at V and 5 bases at J, with 7 bases between the two ends. Looked up from germline, CDR1 is SGHDN and CDR2 is FVKESK. CDR3 size: 13 residues. The CDR3 DNA is TGTGCCAGCAGCCAAGATCACAGTTATGGCTACACCTTC. Residues: CASSQDHSYGYTF.

The genes are TRBV18 and TRBJ1-1; D possibly corresponds to TRBD1 (6 bases). The CDR3 consists of 18 residues. The V gene lost 0 bases and the J gene lost 2 bases, with 19 bases spanning the gap. Germline values: CDR1 KGHSH, CDR2 LQKENI. Here the CDR3 reads CASSPPITEQGLNTEAFF. The CDR3 DNA follows: TGTGCCAGCTCACCACCGATCACGGAGCAGGGGTTAAACACTGAAGCTTTCTTT.

V is TRBV3-1 (or the pseudogene TRBV3-2) and J is TRBJ1-2, with TRBD1 matching over 10 bases. The CDR3 is 14 residues long. From germline, CDR1 is LGHDT and CDR2 YNNKEL (reference sequence). The V segment lost 4 bases and the J segment 8 bases; nucleotides outside the gene matches: 7. The CDR3 nucleotides read TGTGCCAGCAGCCGTAGGGACAGGGGAGGGGGCTACACCTTC. Protein: CASSRRDRGGGYTF.

The rearrangement joins TRBV29-1 to TRBJ2-1, with 9 bases fitting TRBD2. V dropped 4 bases and J dropped 0; count of bases not matched to a gene: 4. The germline V gene encodes CDR1 SQVTM and CDR2 ANQGSEA. CDR3 length: 15 amino acids. The CDR3 coding sequence is TGCAGCGTTGGCCTAGCGGGGAGCTCCTACAATGAGCAGTTCTTC. Its protein is CSVGLAGSSYNEQFF.

V usage is TRBV4-3 and J usage is TRBJ2-1; tentatively, D is TRBD1 (6 bases). The CDR3 covers 17 residues. Germline CDR1 reads LGHNA; CDR2 reads YSLEER. V was trimmed by 0 bases and J by 1 base, leaving 13 bases between them. For the CDR3, the DNA is TGCGCCAGCAGCCAAGATTGGTTGGACAGATCCTACAATGAGCAGTTCTTC. Protein: CASSQDWLDRSYNEQFF.

The chain joins TRBV6-5 to TRBJ2-7; 11 bases map to TRBD1. The germline V gene has CDR1 MNHEY and CDR2 SVGAGI. V lost 6 bases and J lost 3; bases outside the gene matches: 7. This CDR3 spans 15 amino acids. The CDR3 sequence: CASSRTGTGGYEQYF. The CDR3 DNA is TGTGCCAGCAGCCGCACCGGGACAGGGGGCTACGAGCAGTACTTC.

This chain connects TRBV30 to TRBJ2-3; maybe TRBD1 (6 bases). Between the trimmed V and J ends, which lost 0 bases and 4 bases, there was a span of 11 bases. Germline CDR1 is GTSNPN and CDR2 is SVGIG (reference sequence). This CDR3 has 14 residues. This CDR3 reads CAWSVMGAADTQYF. In nucleotides, the CDR3 is TGTGCCTGGAGTGTGATGGGGGCGGCAGATACGCAGTATTTT.

This CDR3 is CASSATYDGVEQFF. The DNA of the CDR3 is TGTGCCAGCAGCGCAACCTACGACGGGGTTGAGCAGTTCTTC. The chain links TRBV7-3 to TRBJ2-1, with D tentatively TRBD2 (5 bases). The CDR3 runs to 14 residues. CDR1 SGHTA and CDR2 FQGTGA come from the germline V gene. With 5 bases removed from V and 9 bases from J, the gap between germline ends came to 17 bases.